This T cell receptor (beta chain) was recovered during a study of T cell changes during pregnancy in multiple sclerosis. J lost 3 bases, V lost 6 bases, and 5 bases had no gene match. Germline V gene data show CDR1 as MNHEY and CDR2 as SVGAGI. CDR3 length: 14 residues. The assay was immunoSEQ multiplex PCR, and TCRdb's table has in-frame clones only and misses some. The sample has tens of thousands of clones, almost 90% seen once. Sequenced here: CD4+ T cells from peripheral blood mononuclear cells, sampled in the first trimester of pregnancy. The clonotype originates from a female donor in good health, enrolled as a control in a pregnancy study. The gene calls are TRBV6-5 and TRBJ2-7; 10 positions agree with TRBD1. CDR3: CASRLGQGDYEQYF. DNA of the CDR3: TGTGCCAGCAGACTAGGACAGGGGGACTACGAGCAGTACTTC.